The 26 T cell receptor beta chains reported below all come from one sample, sequenced in a study of blood T cell repertoires in COVID-19. Measured with immunoSEQ multiplex PCR; TCRdb has only the in-frame clones, and not every one. Of 150,000 to 200,000 clones in the sample, 75% to 90% are singletons; the top ten hold roughly 2%. The sequencing sample was made of peripheral blood. The receptors shown here come from a man between 65 and 80 years old with active or convalescent COVID-19.

V is TRBV6-6 and J is TRBJ1-5, with 7 positions matching TRBD1. With V trimmed by 0 bases and J by 5 bases, 7 bases remained unmatched. The CDR3 covers 16 residues. CDR1 MNHNY and CDR2 SVGAGI come from the germline V gene (reference sequence). In nucleotides, the CDR3 is TGTGCCAGCAGTTACTCGGGCGGACAGGCCGATCAGCCCCAGCATTTT. Protein: CASSYSGGQADQPQHF.

The rearrangement joins TRBV9 to TRBJ2-7; the match to TRBD1 covers 9 bases. The CDR3 covers 13 residues. In germline, CDR1 is SGDLS, CDR2 YYNGEE. V was pared by 4 bases and J by 4 bases, with 3 bases of the junction left unmatched. The CDR3 DNA is TGTGCCAGCAGCCCCGACAGGGGGTACGAGCAGTACTTC. This translates into CASSPDRGYEQYF.

The gene calls are TRBV6-5 and TRBJ2-7; 7 nucleotides agree with TRBD1. Germline-derived CDR1 and CDR2 are MNHEY and SVGAGI. This CDR3 comprises 16 residues. J gave up 0 bases and V 2 bases, and 7 bases lay outside the gene matches. Here the CDR3 DNA reads TGTGCCAGCAGTTACCTCATGGCAGGGGGCTCCTACGAGCAGTACTTC. Its protein is CASSYLMAGGSYEQYF.

The rearrangement links TRBV9 to TRBJ2-7; D is ambiguous. Trimming removed 3 bases from V and 6 bases from J, with 13 bases in between. From germline, CDR1 is SGDLS and CDR2 YYNGEE. The CDR3 totals 13 residues. CDR3 region: CASSAFETSEQYF. Written as DNA, the CDR3 is TGTGCCAGCAGCGCCTTTGAAACCAGCGAGCAGTACTTC.

The chain is built from TRBV4-1 and TRBJ1-4; TRBD1 agrees at 9 bases. Losses at the gene ends were 0 bases for V and 6 bases for J; bases not matched to a gene: 2. The V gene's germline CDR1 is MGHRA and CDR2 YSYEKL. The CDR3 sequence is 15 residues long. CDR3 sequence (DNA): TGCGCCAGCAGCCAAGAGGACAGGGGCTATGAAAAACTGTTTTTT. It specifies CASSQEDRGYEKLFF.

The chain employs TRBV6-2 or TRBV6-3 and TRBJ2-4, with 9 bases aligning to TRBD1. Germline trimming cut 6 bases from V and 7 bases from J; bases unmatched to any gene: 10. Germline V lookup: CDR1 MNHEY, CDR2 SVGEGT. This CDR3 has 15 residues. The CDR3 here is CASSDIRQGGNIQYF. The CDR3 nucleotides read TGTGCCAGCAGCGATATAAGACAGGGGGGGAACATTCAGTACTTC.

CDR3 protein: CASSYRGLGTDTQYF. The CDR3 nucleotides read TGTGCCAGCAGTTACAGGGGACTAGGGACAGATACGCAGTATTTT. The chain employs TRBV6-6 and TRBJ2-3; 8 bases line up with TRBD2. With 2 bases clipped from V and 3 bases from J, the junction kept 4 bases outside the gene matches. The germline CDR1 and CDR2 sequences are MNHNY and SVGAGI (reference sequence). This CDR3 is built from 15 residues.

V and J are TRBV5-5 and TRBJ2-3; TRBD2 might be the D (5 bases). The V gene's germline CDR1 is SGHKS and CDR2 YYEKEE (reference sequence). V gave up 6 bases and J gave up 0 bases, with 14 bases separating them. The CDR3 covers 15 residues. CDR3 amino acids: CASTPGRFSTDTQYF. CDR3 nucleotides: TGTGCCAGCACCCCGGGGAGATTTAGCACAGATACGCAGTATTTT.

This rearrangement joins TRBV14 to TRBJ2-3, with D possibly matching TRBD2 (6 bases). Germline V gene data show CDR1 as SGHDN and CDR2 as FVKESK. The CDR3 runs 16 residues. V lost 4 bases, J lost 4 bases, and 18 bases lay in between. The CDR3 reads CASSLGRGSHADTQYF. CDR3 nucleotides: TGTGCCAGCAGCCTAGGGCGGGGCAGCCACGCAGATACGCAGTATTTT.

This clone was detected a few times. This chain joins TRBV18 and TRBJ1-6; D might be TRBD1 (6 bases). V lost 5 bases to trimming and J lost 7 bases, with 9 bases between them. The CDR3 runs to 13 residues. From germline, CDR1 is KGHSH and CDR2 LQKENI. The CDR3 sequence: CASSAGQNSPLHF. The CDR3 DNA sequence: TGTGCCAGCTCAGCCGGACAGAATTCACCCCTCCACTTT. Drawing the rest from reference TRBV18 and TRBJ1-6, the complete variable domain is NAGVMQNPRHLVRRRGQEARLRCSPMKGHSHVYWYRQLPEEGLKFMVYLQKENIIDESGMPKERFSAEFPKEGPSILRIQQVVRGDSAAYFCASSAGQNSPLHFGNGTRLTVT.

The rearrangement links TRBV7-9 to TRBJ2-7; 8 bases align to TRBD2. V lost 5 bases to trimming and J lost 3 bases; unmatched junction nucleotides: 3. The CDR3 is made up of 13 amino acids. Germline CDR1 is SEHNR and CDR2 is FQNEAQ (reference sequence). CDR3 sequence reads: CASSPGTSYEQYF. CDR3 DNA sequence: TGTGCCAGCAGCCCCGGGACTAGCTACGAGCAGTACTTC.

The CDR3 DNA is TGTGCCAGCAGCCATGTATCCGGGACACCGAACACCGGGGAGCTGTTTTTT. Its protein is CASSHVSGTPNTGELFF. The V call is TRBV3-1 (or the pseudogene TRBV3-2), the J call TRBJ2-2, with a weak D call TRBD1 (6 bases). V lost 3 bases and J lost 0, with 14 bases in between. Germline loops: CDR1 LGHDT, CDR2 YNNKEL (reference sequence). CDR3 length equals 17 residues.

The chain combines TRBV6-1 with TRBJ2-7; 7 bases are shared with TRBD2. The CDR3 loop spans 13 amino acids. The junction had 5 bases not matched to a gene; V was cut back by 6 bases and J by 3 bases. The germline gives CDR1 MNHNS, CDR2 SASEGT. CDR3 DNA sequence: TGTGCCAGCAGCCTACCGGGGGGCTACGAGCAGTACTTC. It yields the protein CASSLPGGYEQYF.

The V and J genes are TRBV12-3 or TRBV12-4 and TRBJ2-1; D is unresolved. CDR3 length: 11 residues. Trimming took off 10 bases at V and 2 bases at J, with 6 bases between the two ends. DNA for the CDR3: TGTGCCACCTCGGCCTACAATGAGCAGTTCTTC. It yields the protein CATSAYNEQFF.

V usage is TRBV5-5 and J usage is TRBJ1-1, with D perhaps matching TRBD1 (5 bases). CDR1 SGHKS and CDR2 YYEKEE come from the germline V gene (reference sequence). V lost 0 bases, J lost 4 bases, and 13 bases lay in between. CDR3 length: 15 residues. Here the CDR3 DNA reads TGTGCCAGCAGCTTGGGCCCTACTCAGGGCACTGAAGCTTTCTTT. Residues: CASSLGPTQGTEAFF.

The V call is TRBV11-2, the J call TRBJ1-4; no clear D gene. The CDR3 has 15 residues. V lost 1 base and J lost 2, with 8 bases in between. Germline values: CDR1 SGHAT, CDR2 FQNNGV. The CDR3 DNA reads as TGTGCCAGCAGCTTAGGGTACAGCACTAATGAAAAACTGTTTTTT. Amino acids: CASSLGYSTNEKLFF. Drawing the rest from reference TRBV11-2 and TRBJ1-4, the complete variable domain is EAGVAQSPRYKIIEKRQSVAFWCNPISGHATLYWYQQILGQGPKLLIQFQNNGVVDDSQLPKDRFSAERLKGVDSTLKIQPAKLEDSAVYLCASSLGYSTNEKLFFGSGTQLSVL.

The chain combines TRBV19 with TRBJ2-2; a possible D gene is TRBD2 (5 bases). The CDR3 runs to 13 residues. V shed 8 bases and J shed 3 bases, with 10 bases lying between them. Germline values: CDR1 LNHDA, CDR2 SQIVND (reference sequence). CDR3 residues: CASRRGYTGELFF. The CDR3, as DNA: TGTGCCAGTCGAAGAGGGTACACCGGGGAGCTGTTTTTT.

The chain joins TRBV25-1 to TRBJ1-1; 8 nucleotides align to TRBD1. The CDR3 covers 15 residues. CDR1 and CDR2 from the germline V gene are MGHDK and SYGVNS. Trimming cost V 6 bases and J 0 bases; bases outside gene matches: 6. CDR3 sequence reads: CASRDRGLMNTEAFF. DNA for the CDR3: TGTGCCAGCAGAGACAGGGGATTAATGAACACTGAAGCTTTCTTT.

The chain couples TRBV4-1 to TRBJ2-6, with 8 bases lining up with TRBD2. The germline CDR1 and CDR2 sequences are MGHRA and YSYEKL. Trimming cost V 0 bases and J 0 bases; bases outside gene matches: 16. CDR3 size: 22 residues. The CDR3, as DNA: TGCGCCAGCAGCCAAGATAGTTCTGGGTATAGCGGGATCAGCTCTGGGGCCAACGTCCTGACTTTC. Amino acids: CASSQDSSGYSGISSGANVLTF.

The chain links TRBV19 to TRBJ1-5; D perhaps matches TRBD1 (5 bases). Germline loops: CDR1 LNHDA, CDR2 SQIVND (reference sequence). This CDR3 has 20 amino acids. The V gene lost 3 bases and the J gene lost 1 base, with 25 bases spanning the gap. This CDR3 reads CASSMGFVRWEGRSNQPQHF. The CDR3 nucleotides read TGTGCCAGTAGTATGGGGTTCGTGCGTTGGGAGGGACGGAGCAATCAGCCCCAGCATTTT.

The chain is built from TRBV5-4 and TRBJ1-2; no definite D call. The CDR3 sequence is 12 residues long. Germline CDR1 is SGHNT and CDR2 is YYREEE (reference sequence). V lost 0 bases and J 8 bases, leaving 8 bases between the germline ends. CDR3 region: CASSLVSLGYTF. The CDR3 DNA reads as TGTGCCAGCAGCTTGGTTAGCTTAGGCTACACCTTC.

This chain uses TRBV3-1 (or the pseudogene TRBV3-2) with TRBJ2-3; TRBD2 might be the D (5 bases). Germline V gene lookup returns CDR1 LGHDT and CDR2 YNNKEL (reference sequence). V lost 0 bases, J lost 4 bases, and 11 bases lay in between. CDR3 size: 15 residues. CDR3 sequence reads: CASSQDPPSSDTQYF. CDR3 sequence (DNA): TGTGCCAGCAGCCAAGACCCCCCTAGCTCAGATACGCAGTATTTT.

The chain joins TRBV4-3 to TRBJ1-4; D remains ambiguous. The length of the CDR3 is 15 residues. V was clipped by 4 bases and J by 0 bases, with 9 bases between them. Germline V lookup: CDR1 LGHNA, CDR2 YSLEER. The CDR3 bases are TGCGCCAGCAGCCGAGAGTCTGCAACTAATGAAAAACTGTTTTTT. This sequence encodes CASSRESATNEKLFF.

The V and J genes are TRBV6-5 and TRBJ2-7; possibly TRBD1 for D (6 bases). V was cut by 6 bases and J by 6 bases, with 18 bases left in between. This CDR3 comprises 14 residues. Germline V gene sequence: CDR1 MNHEY, CDR2 SVGAGI. CDR3 protein: CASSQTGFPSEQYF. The CDR3 nucleotides are TGTGCCAGCAGCCAAACAGGGTTCCCCTCCGAGCAGTACTTC.

This chain connects TRBV27 to TRBJ2-7, with 7 bases aligning to TRBD1. Trimming took 0 bases from V and 2 from J; bases not matched to a gene: 7. This CDR3 region has 16 residues. CDR1 is MNHEY and CDR2 is SMNVEV in the germline V gene (reference sequence). CDR3 nucleotide sequence: TGTGCCAGCAGTTTATCGCCTGGACAGGCCCCCTACGAGCAGTACTTC. This sequence encodes CASSLSPGQAPYEQYF.

V and J are TRBV27 and TRBJ2-7, with TRBD1 matching over 7 bases. V lost 5 bases, J lost 3 bases, and 10 bases stayed unmatched. This CDR3 has 15 amino acids. In germline, CDR1 is MNHEY, CDR2 SMNVEV (reference sequence). The DNA for the CDR3 is TGTGCCAGCAGTCCGAGACCGGGACAGAGCTACGAGCAGTACTTC. Translation gives CASSPRPGQSYEQYF.